The rows below give T cell receptor beta chains drawn from one sample of a study of T cell responses to AZD1222 COVID-19 vaccine. Using immunoSEQ multiplex PCR, the repertoire was profiled, and TCRdb retains in-frame clones only, with some absent. In the table there are 150,000 or so clones, about 89% of which are singletons. The sequenced sample was peripheral blood, obtained on day 0 of AZD1222 vaccination. The source is an adult in good health. CDR3s include the opening cysteine and the closing phenylalanine or tryptophan. The order of the fields is J gene, V gene, clone size, D gene, CDR3 DNA, CDR3 protein. D genes are given only for firm matches. Clone size is not always given. Where it is, it says once, few, many or a class for expanded clones.

TRBJ2-7	TRBV5-6	.	TRBD2	TGTGCCAGCAGCGATAGTCGGGGGGACGAGCAGTACTTC	CASSDSRGDEQYF
TRBJ1-1	TRBV6-2/TRBV6-3	.	.	TGTGCCAGCAGTTCGTGGCAGGCGCGGTTGGATATTAGCGCTGAAGCTTTCTTT	CASSSWQARLDISAEAFF
TRBJ1-3	TRBV2	few	.	TGTGCCAGCTGCGCCCAGGGGACTGGAAACACCATATATTTT	CASCAQGTGNTIYF
TRBJ1-1	TRBV5-4	.	.	TGTGCCAGTCGCCCAGGAGGGCTGGGCACTGAAGCTTTCTTT	CASRPGGLGTEAFF
TRBJ1-3	TRBV13	.	.	TGTGCCAGCAGCTCTCGGGCCTTTCCCTCTGGAAACACCATATATTTT	CASSSRAFPSGNTIYF
TRBJ1-2	TRBV2	.	TRBD1	TGTGCCAGCAGTTCGATACAGGGGGACCAAGATGGCTACACCTTC	CASSSIQGDQDGYTF
TRBJ2-3	TRBV2	.	.	TGTGCCAGCAGTGAACAGGCCGTCCCAGATACGCAGTATTTT	CASSEQAVPDTQYF
TRBJ2-5	TRBV19	once	.	TGTGCCAGTAGTGAAGGGGAGACCCAGTACTTC	CASSEGETQYF
TRBJ2-2	TRBV6-5	.	TRBD2	TGTGCCAGCAGTTACTCGACTAGCGTGGTCACCGGGGAGCTGTTTTTT	CASSYSTSVVTGELFF
TRBJ2-1	TRBV19	.	TRBD1	TGTGCCAGTAGTATAGACGGACAGGAGGCCTTTAATGAGCAGTTCTTC	CASSIDGQEAFNEQFF
TRBJ1-5	TRBV5-6	.	.	TGTGCCAGCAGTAAAGGGGAGTTGAGCAATCAGCCCCAGCATTTT	CASSKGELSNQPQHF
TRBJ2-5	TRBV18	once	.	TGTGCCAGCTCACCAGGGGGCGCAGGGGAGACCCAGTACTTC	CASSPGGAGETQYF
TRBJ2-5	TRBV11-2	.	.	TGTGCCAGCAGCTTAAACTCTGGAGAGACCCAGTACTTC	CASSLNSGETQYF
TRBJ1-2	TRBV5-4	.	.	TGTGCCAGCAGCTTAGTAGGGTTTGAAAGTGGCTACACCTTC	CASSLVGFESGYTF
TRBJ2-7	TRBV27	.	.	TGTGCCAGCAGTTTATCGGGGGGCCCCTACGAGCAGTACTTC	CASSLSGGPYEQYF
TRBJ1-1	TRBV30	.	.	TGTGCCTGGAGTTCGTTCCCCGGGACGGTGAACACTGAAGCTTTCTTT	CAWSSFPGTVNTEAFF
TRBJ2-6	TRBV12-5	.	.	TGTGCTAGTGGTTTGCAAGGACCCTACAGTAACTCTGGGGCCAACGTCCTGACTTTC	CASGLQGPYSNSGANVLTF
TRBJ1-1	TRBV30	.	TRBD1	TGTGCCTGGAGTTCAATGAGGACAGGGACGAACACTGAAGCTTTCTTT	CAWSSMRTGTNTEAFF
TRBJ1-1	TRBV10-3	.	.	TGTGCCGCGGCCCAGGGGACCCAAGCTTTCTTT	CAAAQGTQAFF
TRBJ1-1	TRBV14	.	.	TGTGCCAGCAGCAAACAGGGTGTGAACACTGAAGCTTTCTTT	CASSKQGVNTEAFF
TRBJ1-4	TRBV5-5	.	.	TGTGCCAGCAGCCCGGGAGTCCGGGAGGAAAAACTGTTTTTT	CASSPGVREEKLFF
TRBJ2-7	TRBV4-1	.	.	TGCGCCAGCAGCTTCCGCTTCGGGGACCGCTACGAGCAGTACTTC	CASSFRFGDRYEQYF
TRBJ1-1	TRBV12-3/TRBV12-4	.	.	TGTGCCAGCATAGGAGGGATCGGGGCTGAAGCTTTCTTT	CASIGGIGAEAFF
TRBJ2-1	TRBV6-5	.	.	TGTGCCACCCGGGACCTCGTCTCCTATGAGCAGTTCTTC	CATRDLVSYEQFF
TRBJ2-4	TRBV18	.	.	TGTGCCAGCTCAGGGGGGGCCGGGCAAAACATTCAGTACTTC	CASSGGAGQNIQYF
TRBJ2-1	TRBV6-4	.	.	TGTGCCAGCAGTGACATGCGAGGCGCGGATGAGCAGTTCTTC	CASSDMRGADEQFF
TRBJ1-2	TRBV4-3	.	.	TGCGCCAGCAGCAATAGGACGCATGGCTACACCTTC	CASSNRTHGYTF
TRBJ2-7	TRBV15	.	TRBD1	TGTGCCACCAGCGGCTATAACAGGGGCGATCCCTACGAGCAGTACTTC	CATSGYNRGDPYEQYF
TRBJ1-1	TRBV6-1	.	.	TGTGCCAGCAGTGATGGGCTGTGGTGGACTGAAGCTTTCTTT	CASSDGLWWTEAFF
TRBJ1-1	TRBV21-1	.	.	TGTGCCAGCATACGCACTGAAGCTTTCTTT	CASIRTEAFF
TRBJ1-2	TRBV7-9	.	.	TGTGCCAGCAGCCATAACGTACCTTCGAACTATGGCTACACCTTC	CASSHNVPSNYGYTF
TRBJ2-1	TRBV7-2	.	TRBD1	TGTGCCAGCAAAACGACAGGGAGTCCCAATGAGCAGTTCTTC	CASKTTGSPNEQFF
TRBJ2-5	TRBV27	.	.	.	CASSSSDYRRPREAQYF
TRBJ1-1	TRBV18	.	.	TGTGCCAGTTCACCACGAGGGGCAGGGGACACTGAAGCTTTCTTT	CASSPRGAGDTEAFF
TRBJ2-5	TRBV7-9	.	TRBD1	TGTGCCAGCAGCTTAGGGGACAGGGGGCGATGGAAGACCCAGTACTTC	CASSLGDRGRWKTQYF
TRBJ1-6	TRBV14	.	.	TGTGCCAGCAGCCAAGGGCAATCACCCCTCCACTTT	CASSQGQSPLHF
TRBJ1-2	TRBV12-3/TRBV12-4	.	.	TGTGCCAGCAGTTTATTGAGAATGGGTGGCTACACCTTC	CASSLLRMGGYTF
TRBJ1-4	TRBV6-5	.	.	TGTGCCAGCCGGACTACAACTAATGAAAAACTGTTTTTT	CASRTTTNEKLFF
TRBJ1-2	TRBV5-1	.	TRBD1	TGCGCCAGTGGGACAGCAATCTATGGCTACACCTTC	CASGTAIYGYTF
TRBJ1-3	TRBV4-1	once	.	TGCGCCAGCAGCCAAGACCCCCGGTCCTCTGGAAACACCATATATTTT	CASSQDPRSSGNTIYF
TRBJ2-1	TRBV5-5	.	TRBD2	TGTGCCAGCAGCCCGGTAGCGGGGTCTTCTAAGTTCTTC	CASSPVAGSSKFF
TRBJ1-1	TRBV5-1	.	.	TGCGCCAGCAGCTGGGGGCGAGTAGGGGTGGCCACTGAAGCTTTCTTT	CASSWGRVGVATEAFF
TRBJ1-1	TRBV3-1/TRBV3-2	.	.	TGTGCCAGCAGCCACACAGGGCCGACTGAAGCTTTCTTT	CASSHTGPTEAFF
TRBJ2-5	TRBV19	.	.	TGTGCCAGTAGTCGGGGGTTGAAACGGCAAGAGACCCAGTACTTC	CASSRGLKRQETQYF
TRBJ2-1	TRBV9	once	TRBD1	TGTGCCAGCAGCGAACGACAGGGTCCGACAGGAGGGCAGTTCTTC	CASSERQGPTGGQFF
TRBJ2-7	TRBV7-6	.	TRBD1	TGTGCCAGCAGCCCAGGGGGTGGGTCCTACGAGCAGTACTTC	CASSPGGGSYEQYF
TRBJ1-6	TRBV9	.	.	TGTGCCAGCAGCGTGGAGGGTTGGGATTCACCCCTCCACTTT	CASSVEGWDSPLHF